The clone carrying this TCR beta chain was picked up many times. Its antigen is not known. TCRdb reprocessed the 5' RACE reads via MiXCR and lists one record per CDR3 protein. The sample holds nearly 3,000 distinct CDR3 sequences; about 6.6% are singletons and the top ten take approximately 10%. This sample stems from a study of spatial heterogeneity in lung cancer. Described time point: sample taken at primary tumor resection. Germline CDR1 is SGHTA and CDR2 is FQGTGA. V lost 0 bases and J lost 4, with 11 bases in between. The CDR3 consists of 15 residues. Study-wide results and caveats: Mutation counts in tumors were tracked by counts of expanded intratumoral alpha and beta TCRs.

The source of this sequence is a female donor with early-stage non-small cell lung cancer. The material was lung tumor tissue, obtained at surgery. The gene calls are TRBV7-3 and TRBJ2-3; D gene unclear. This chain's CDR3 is CASSLTFIRSDTQYF. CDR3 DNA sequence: TGTGCCAGCAGCTTAACGTTTATTAGATCAGATACGCAGTATTTT.